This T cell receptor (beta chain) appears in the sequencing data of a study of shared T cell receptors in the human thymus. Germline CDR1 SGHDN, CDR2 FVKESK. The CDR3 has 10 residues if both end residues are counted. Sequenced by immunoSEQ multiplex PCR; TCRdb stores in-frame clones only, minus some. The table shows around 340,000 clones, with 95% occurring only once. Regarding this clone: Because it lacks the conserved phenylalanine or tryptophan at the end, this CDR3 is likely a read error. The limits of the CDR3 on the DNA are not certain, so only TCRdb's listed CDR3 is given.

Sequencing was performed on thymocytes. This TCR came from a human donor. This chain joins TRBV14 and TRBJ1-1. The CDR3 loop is CASSQDLGAL.